The clone carrying this T cell receptor (beta chain) was observed a few times. Its specificity is unknown. The data were taken from a study of sequential checkpoint blockade in melanoma. Across the whole study: Each arm's sequence ended with maintenance nivolumab. Over 20 patients had matched tumor biopsies before treatment and at week 13 after nivolumab or ipilimumab alone.

Whole-study findings and limits: Pretreatment TIL clonality tracked with response in the nivolumab-first arm.

Treatment specified: randomized to nivolumab then ipilimumab (arm A) or the reverse (arm B). Patients had received no earlier DNA-damaging chemotherapy. Profiled with immunoSEQ multiplex PCR; TCRdb holds only in-frame clones, not every one. The repertoire includes a few thousand clones, 20% to 25% of them detected once, and approximately 4.3% sits in the top ten. V was clipped by 1 base and J by 6 bases, with 16 bases between them. Germline V gives CDR1 SQVTM, CDR2 ANQGSEA. The CDR3 totals 14 residues. The material was tumor tissue (inferred from file names), obtained from a patient given nivolumab and ipilimumab in sequence. This sequence originates from a human donor with melanoma. This chain uses TRBV29-1 with TRBJ2-7; D assignment may be TRBD1 or TRBD2 (6 bases each). This chain's CDR3 is CSVEAPGLRGEQYF. For the CDR3, the DNA is TGCAGCGTTGAAGCACCGGGACTCAGGGGCGAGCAGTACTTC.